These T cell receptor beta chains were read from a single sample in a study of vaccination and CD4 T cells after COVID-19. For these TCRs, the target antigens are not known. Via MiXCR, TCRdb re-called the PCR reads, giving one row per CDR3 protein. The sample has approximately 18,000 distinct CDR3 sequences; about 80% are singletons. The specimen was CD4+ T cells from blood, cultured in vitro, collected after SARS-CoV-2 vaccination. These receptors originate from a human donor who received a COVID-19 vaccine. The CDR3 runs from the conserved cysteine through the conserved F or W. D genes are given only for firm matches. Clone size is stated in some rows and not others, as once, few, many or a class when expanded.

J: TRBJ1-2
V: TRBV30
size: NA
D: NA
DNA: TGTGCCTGGACGGGTGGCTCTGGCTACACCTTC
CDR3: CAWTGGSGYTF

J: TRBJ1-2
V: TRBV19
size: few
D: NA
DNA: TGTGCCAGTAGTATCGCTCCAGGTGGGGTGGATGGCTACACCTTC
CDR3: CASSIAPGGVDGYTF

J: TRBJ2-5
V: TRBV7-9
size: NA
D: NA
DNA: TGTGCCAGCAGTTCAGGGGCTATCCAAGAGACCCAGTACTTC
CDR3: CASSSGAIQETQYF

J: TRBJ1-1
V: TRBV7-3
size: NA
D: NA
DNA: TGTGCCAGCAGCCCCTCCGGGGCAAACACTGAAGCTTTCTTT
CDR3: CASSPSGANTEAFF

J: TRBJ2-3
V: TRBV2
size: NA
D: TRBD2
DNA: TGTGCCAGCAGTCCGGGGACTAGCGGGGGGTTCGCAGATACGCAGTATTTT
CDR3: CASSPGTSGGFADTQYF

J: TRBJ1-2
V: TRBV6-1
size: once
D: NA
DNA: TGTGCCAGCAGTGAAGTGCCTAACTATGGCTACACCTTC
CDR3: CASSEVPNYGYTF

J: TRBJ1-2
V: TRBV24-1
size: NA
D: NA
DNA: TGTGCCACCAGTGCGACAGCTTATGGCTACACCTTC
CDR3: CATSATAYGYTF

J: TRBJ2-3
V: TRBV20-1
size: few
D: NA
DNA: TGCAGTGCTAGCGAGGGTAGCACAGATACGCAGTATTTT
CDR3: CSASEGSTDTQYF

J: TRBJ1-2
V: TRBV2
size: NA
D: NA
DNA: TGTGCCAGCAGTGAACAGGGATTTAACTATGGCTACACCTTC
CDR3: CASSEQGFNYGYTF

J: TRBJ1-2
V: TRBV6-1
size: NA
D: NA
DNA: TGTGCCAGCAGGGGTTCCGCTGGCTACACCTTC
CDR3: CASRGSAGYTF

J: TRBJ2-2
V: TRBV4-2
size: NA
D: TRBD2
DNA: TGTGCCAGCAGCCCGTTGGCGGGGGGGCCCACCGGGGAGCTGTTTTTT
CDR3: CASSPLAGGPTGELFF

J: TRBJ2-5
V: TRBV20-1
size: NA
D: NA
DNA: TGCAGTGCTAGAGCCGAAGTGACCCAGTACTTC
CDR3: CSARAEVTQYF

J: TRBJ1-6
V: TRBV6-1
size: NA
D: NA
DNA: TGTGCCAGCAGCCTAGGGGGATCTAATTCACCCCTCCACTTT
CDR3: CASSLGGSNSPLHF

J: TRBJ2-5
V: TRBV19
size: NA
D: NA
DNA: TGTGCCAGTAATGATCCGGGCCACTCTGAGACCCAGTACTTC
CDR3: CASNDPGHSETQYF

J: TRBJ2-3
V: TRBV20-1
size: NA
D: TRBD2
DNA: TGCAGTGCTAGAGAACTGGGACTAGTCGTACGGACAGATACGCAGTATTTT
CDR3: CSARELGLVVRTDTQYF

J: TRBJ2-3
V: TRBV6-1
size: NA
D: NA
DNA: TGTGCCAGCAGAGCCAGGACAGATACGCAGTATTTT
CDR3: CASRARTDTQYF

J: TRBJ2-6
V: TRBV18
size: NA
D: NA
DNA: TGTGCCAGCTCACAAGACACTTCTGGGGCCAACGTCCTGACTTTC
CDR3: CASSQDTSGANVLTF

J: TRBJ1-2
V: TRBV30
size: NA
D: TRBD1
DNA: TGTGCCTGGAGTGCCGGGACAGGGAGGAAGGACACCTTC
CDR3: CAWSAGTGRKDTF

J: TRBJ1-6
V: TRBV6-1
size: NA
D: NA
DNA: TGTGCCAGCAGCCAGGGGACCCAGACTAATTCACCCCTCCACTTT
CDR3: CASSQGTQTNSPLHF

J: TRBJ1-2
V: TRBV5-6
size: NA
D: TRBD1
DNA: TGTGCCAGCAGCGAGACAGGGGTCCGCTATGGCTACACCTTC
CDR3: CASSETGVRYGYTF

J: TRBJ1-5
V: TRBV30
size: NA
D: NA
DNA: TGTGCCTGGAGTCAATCAGGGTATCAGCCCCAGCATTTT
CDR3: CAWSQSGYQPQHF

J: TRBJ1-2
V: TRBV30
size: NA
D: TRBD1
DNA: TGTGCCTTGCACAGGGGGCTGGTCTATGGCTACACCTTC
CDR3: CALHRGLVYGYTF

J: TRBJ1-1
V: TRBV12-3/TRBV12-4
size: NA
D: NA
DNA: TGTGCCAGCAGTTTGGACTTGAACACTGAAGCTTTCTTT
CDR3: CASSLDLNTEAFF

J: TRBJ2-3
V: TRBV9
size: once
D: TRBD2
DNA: TGTGCCAGCAGCGTAGGACGAGCGGGAGGCACAGATACGCAGTATTTT
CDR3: CASSVGRAGGTDTQYF

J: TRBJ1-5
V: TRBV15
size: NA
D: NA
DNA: TGTGCCACCAGCAGAGATAGGACAGTCTCCAACCCCAAGCATTTT
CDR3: CATSRDRTVSNPKHF

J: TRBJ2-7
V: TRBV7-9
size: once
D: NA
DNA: TGTGCCAGCAGCCCCTACGGGGACTACGAGCAGTACTTC
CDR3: CASSPYGDYEQYF

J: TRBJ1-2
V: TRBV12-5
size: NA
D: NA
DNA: TGTGCTAGTGGTTTGAATAGGGTTTTGGGCTACACCTTC
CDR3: CASGLNRVLGYTF

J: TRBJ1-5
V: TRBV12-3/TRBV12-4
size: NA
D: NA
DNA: TGTGCCAGCAGTTTAGTGGCGAGTAGCAATCAGCCCCAGCATTTT
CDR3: CASSLVASSNQPQHF

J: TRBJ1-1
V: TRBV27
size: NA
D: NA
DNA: TGTGCCAGCAGCCTCCGAACAGGATTTATGAACACTGAAGCTTTCTTT
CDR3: CASSLRTGFMNTEAFF

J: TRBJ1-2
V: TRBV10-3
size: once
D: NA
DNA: TGTGCCATCAGTGAGTCAGGAGCGGACTATGGCTACACCTTC
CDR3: CAISESGADYGYTF

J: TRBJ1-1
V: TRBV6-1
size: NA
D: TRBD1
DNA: TGTGCCAGCGGGGGACAGGGAGAAGCTTTCTTT
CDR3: CASGGQGEAFF

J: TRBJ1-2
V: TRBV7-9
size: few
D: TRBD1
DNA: TGTGCCAGCAGCTTACAGGGGACAGGGAACTATGGCTACACCTTC
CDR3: CASSLQGTGNYGYTF